This T cell receptor (beta chain) derives from a study of regulatory T cells in long-lasting Graves disease. The V end lost 11 bases, the J end lost 3 bases, and 16 bases lay between the germline ends. Germline assignment: CDR1 LGHNT and CDR2 FRNRAP. The length of the CDR3 is 13 residues. This clonotype came up many times. Time point given: newly diagnosed GD, antithyroid drugs for less than 3 months. Construction of the TCR library relied on RNA isolated from PBMCs. For TCR beta, libraries came from iRepertoire HTBI primers and Arm-PCR of CDR3 regions. TCRdb used MiXCR to reprocess the multiplex PCR reads, holding one entry per CDR3 protein. This table has 350,000 to 450,000 distinct CDR3 sequences, 10% to 15% appearing once. These sequences were also reported in another study, on T cells in Graves' hyperthyroidism and ophthalmopathy. From that second work: Most thyroid clonotypes with frequency above 0.001 were detected in blood.

The sequencing used peripheral blood mononuclear cells (PBMCs), collected at new diagnosis, from a patient treated with antithyroid drugs. This clonotype was obtained from a woman between 18 and 30 years old with Graves disease. The rearrangement joins TRBV12-5 to TRBJ1-1; D perhaps matches TRBD1 (5 bases). CDR3 bases: TGTGCTTCCCTCGAAGGGGTTTACACTGAAGCTTTCTTT. Protein sequence: CASLEGVYTEAFF.